Listed here are 16 T cell receptor beta chains from one sample, sequenced in a study of response to subunit inactivated influenza vaccine. TCRdb reprocessed the RT-PCR reads with MiXCR, giving one entry per CDR3 protein. The sample shows about 190,000 distinct CDR3 sequences, over 13% of them seen only once. The input for sequencing was CD8+ T cells sorted from PBMCs, taken 5 days after vaccination. The receptors were gathered from a man in his forties or fifties who received an inactivated influenza vaccine.

This sequence joins TRBV4-2 and TRBJ2-2; D is tentatively TRBD1 or TRBD2 (5 bases each). CDR1 is LGHNA and CDR2 is YNFKEQ in the germline V gene. Trimming took 4 bases from V and 11 from J, leaving 11 bases between them. This CDR3 region has 12 residues. The CDR3 DNA reads TGTGCCAGCAGCCGAGACGGGGCAGAGCTGTTTTTT. It yields the protein CASSRDGAELFF.

This clonotype was found a few times. This chain joins TRBV10-3 and TRBJ2-7; the D is unclear. The CDR3 has 13 residues. V was pared by 3 bases and J by 3 bases, with 9 bases between. Per the germline V gene, CDR1 is ENHRY and CDR2 is SYGVKD. CDR3 DNA sequence: TGTGCCATCAGTGAAACGGGCGGCTACGAGCAGTACTTC. Its protein product is CAISETGGYEQYF.

In its sample, this clonotype was seen a few times. V and J are TRBV28 and TRBJ2-7; D might be TRBD1 (6 bases). The CDR3 runs to 14 residues. Trimming shortened V by 5 bases and J by 2 bases, and 13 bases separated the two germline ends. Germline CDR1 and CDR2: MDHEN and SYDVKM. The CDR3 nucleotides are TGTGCCAGCAGTGAACAGGGAGCCCCCTACGAGCAGTACTTC. Translated, it gives CASSEQGAPYEQYF.

The J gene is TRBJ2-5, the V gene TRBV7-8; 7 bases are shared with TRBD2. The CDR3 is 16 amino acids. V shed 8 bases and J 0 bases; nucleotides not matched to a gene: 12. Germline V CDR1 and CDR2: SGHVS, FQNEAQ. CDR3 residues: CASDKYSSGHQETQYF. The CDR3 region has the DNA TGTGCCAGCGACAAGTACTCTAGCGGTCACCAAGAGACCCAGTACTTC.

The sample holds a few counts of this clonotype. The chain employs TRBV5-1 and TRBJ1-5; maybe TRBD1 (5 bases). The V end was cut by 0 bases, the J end by 6 bases, with 10 bases between. CDR1 and CDR2 from the germline V gene are SGHRS and YFSETQ. There are 14 residues in the CDR3. CDR3 loop: CASSLGQQGQPQHF. DNA for the CDR3: TGCGCCAGCAGCTTGGGACAGCAAGGTCAGCCCCAGCATTTT.

The chain employs TRBV20-1 and TRBJ1-2; 11 bases map to TRBD1. Per germline, CDR1 DFQATT and CDR2 SNEGSKA (reference sequence). This CDR3 spans 16 amino acids. V shed 0 bases, J shed 7 bases, and the junction held 10 bases outside the gene matches. The CDR3 nucleotides read TGCAGTGCTAGAGATTTATCGGGGACAGGGGGGATTGGCTACACCTTC. Its translation is CSARDLSGTGGIGYTF.

At least ten counts were recorded for this clonotype. This chain links TRBV28 with TRBJ2-3, with 8 nucleotides matching TRBD2. The J segment lost 1 base and the V segment lost 5 bases, leaving 8 bases of the junction unmatched. The CDR3 spans 16 residues. Germline V CDR1 and CDR2: MDHEN, SYDVKM. DNA for the CDR3: TGTGCCAGCAGTCAGGGACTAGTATTCGGCACAGATACGCAGTATTTT. This translates into CASSQGLVFGTDTQYF.

The J gene is TRBJ2-7, the V gene TRBV6-1, with 9 bases fitting TRBD2. The CDR3 loop spans 14 amino acids. Trimming cost V 6 bases and J 0 bases; bases outside gene matches: 3. In germline, CDR1 is MNHNS, CDR2 SASEGT. In nucleotides, the CDR3 is TGTGCCAGCAGCGGGACTAGCATCTCCTACGAGCAGTACTTC. It codes for CASSGTSISYEQYF.

The CDR3 sequence is CAISVPIAGNNEQFF. The CDR3 nucleotides are TGTGCCATCAGTGTCCCGATCGCGGGGAACAATGAGCAGTTCTTC. V usage is TRBV10-3 and J usage is TRBJ2-1, with D possibly TRBD2 on 6 matching bases. Between the trimmed V and J ends, which lost 4 bases and 5 bases, there was a span of 15 bases. CDR3 length equals 15 residues. Per the germline V gene, CDR1 is ENHRY and CDR2 is SYGVKD.

The V gene is TRBV27, the J gene TRBJ2-1, with D possibly being TRBD1 (6 bases). CDR3 length: 14 residues. The V gene lost 2 bases and the J gene lost 4 bases, with 9 bases spanning the gap. Germline CDR1 is MNHEY and CDR2 is SMNVEV (reference sequence). The CDR3 DNA reads TGTGCCAGCAGTTTAGGGGACACTTACAATGAGCAGTTCTTC. Translated: CASSLGDTYNEQFF.

The CDR3 region is CSVGVTSAFYEQYF. CDR3 sequence (DNA): TGCAGCGTTGGGGTGACTAGCGCATTCTACGAGCAGTACTTC. The chain carries TRBV29-1 and TRBJ2-7; 8 nucleotides agree with TRBD2. The germline V gene encodes CDR1 SQVTM and CDR2 ANQGSEA. The CDR3 has 14 residues. Losses at the gene ends were 4 bases for V and 3 bases for J; bases not matched to a gene: 8.

V gene TRBV11-2 combines with J gene TRBJ2-3; the D is unclear. CDR3 length equals 12 residues. The V and J ends lost 7 bases and 5 bases respectively, with 10 bases between them. In germline, CDR1 is SGHAT, CDR2 FQNNGV. The CDR3 here is CASTRTGDTQYF. The CDR3 DNA reads as TGTGCCAGCACCCGTACGGGAGATACGCAGTATTTT.

The chain combines TRBV20-1 with TRBJ2-1; 7 nucleotides line up with TRBD1. V gave up 5 bases and J gave up 4 bases; unmatched junction bases: 11. This CDR3 has 15 amino acids. From germline, CDR1 is DFQATT and CDR2 SNEGSKA (reference sequence). The CDR3 bases are TGCAGTGCTCCCTTGGACAGGTCCCCTTACAATGAGCAGTTCTTC. It encodes CSAPLDRSPYNEQFF.

The J gene is TRBJ1-4, the V gene TRBV4-3; no firm D call. This CDR3 contains 16 residues. Germline CDR1 is LGHNA and CDR2 is YSLEER. The V end was cut by 2 bases, the J end by 0 bases, with 10 bases between. CDR3 sequence reads: CASSQTSGATNEKLFF. The CDR3 DNA follows: TGCGCCAGCAGCCAAACCTCAGGTGCAACTAATGAAAAACTGTTTTTT.

The chain recombines TRBV4-1 with TRBJ2-2, with 7 positions matching TRBD2. Trimming removed 6 bases from V and 8 bases from J; junction bases left unmatched: 12. Per germline, CDR1 MGHRA and CDR2 YSYEKL. The CDR3 covers 15 residues. The CDR3 bases are TGCGCCAGCAGGTACCGGGACTATGTACCTGGGGAGCTGTTTTTT. Protein sequence: CASRYRDYVPGELFF.

This clonotype was seen only a few times. The chain has TRBV12-3 or TRBV12-4 and TRBJ2-1; D is undetermined. V lost 3 bases and J 6 bases, leaving 6 bases between the germline ends. The CDR3 contains 12 residues. CDR3 protein: CASSFFRNEQFF. In nucleotides, the CDR3 is TGTGCCAGCAGTTTTTTTCGCAATGAGCAGTTCTTC.